This TCR beta chain was captured by sequencing in a study of identical twins. Study results and limitations: For zero-insertion analyses, partial confounding could come from invariant MAIT and iNKT cells. Models came in too low on out-of-frame TCR alpha sharing in monozygotic twins.

The donors were all healthy and Caucasian. TCRdb passed the 5' RACE reads through MiXCR, listing each CDR3 protein once. Of hundreds of thousands of distinct CDR3 sequences listed, 21% are singletons. The sample holds many counts of this clonotype. Antigen specificity is unknown. Per the germline V gene, CDR1 is MNHEY and CDR2 is SMNVEV (reference sequence). Trimming removed 6 bases from V and 0 bases from J, with 6 bases in between. The length of the CDR3 is 13 residues. These records were also assigned to another study, of T cells expressing NK-cell markers. According to that study: In sorted CD3+CD56+NKG2C+, CD3+CD56+NKG2C- and CD3+CD56-NKG2C+ T cells, TCR beta repertoires were obtained.

This chain connects TRBV27 to TRBJ2-1; D uncertain. This clonotype was sampled from a woman aged 18-29 years in good health. Source material: PBMCs. The CDR3: CASSRPSYNEQFF. CDR3 bases: TGTGCCAGCAGCCGCCCCTCCTACAATGAGCAGTTCTTC.